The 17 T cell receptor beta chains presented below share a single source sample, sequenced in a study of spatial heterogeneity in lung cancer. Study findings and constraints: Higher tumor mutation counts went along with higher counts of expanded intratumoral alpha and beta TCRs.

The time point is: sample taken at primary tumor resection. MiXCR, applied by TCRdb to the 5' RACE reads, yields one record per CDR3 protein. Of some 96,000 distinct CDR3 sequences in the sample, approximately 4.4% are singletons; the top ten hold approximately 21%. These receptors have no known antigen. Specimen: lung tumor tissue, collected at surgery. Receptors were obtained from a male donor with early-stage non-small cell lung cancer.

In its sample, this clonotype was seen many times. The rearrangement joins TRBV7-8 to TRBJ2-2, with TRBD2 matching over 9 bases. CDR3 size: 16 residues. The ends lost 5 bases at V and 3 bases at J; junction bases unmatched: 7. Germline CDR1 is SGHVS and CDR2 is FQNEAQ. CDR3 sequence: CASSGSGRSYTGELFF. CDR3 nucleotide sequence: TGTGCCAGCAGCGGAAGCGGGAGGTCTTACACCGGGGAGCTGTTTTTT. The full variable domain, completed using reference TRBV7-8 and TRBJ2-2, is GAGVSQSPRYKVAKRGQDVALRCDPISGHVSLFWYQQALGQGPEFLTYFQNEAQLDKSGLPSDRFFAERPEGSVSTLKIQRTQQEDSAVYLCASSGSGRSYTGELFFGEGSRLTVL.

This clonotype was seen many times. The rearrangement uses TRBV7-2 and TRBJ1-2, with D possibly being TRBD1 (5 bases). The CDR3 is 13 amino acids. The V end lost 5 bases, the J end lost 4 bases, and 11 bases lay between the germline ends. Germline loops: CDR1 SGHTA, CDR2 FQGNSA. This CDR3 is CASSMDTSYGYTF. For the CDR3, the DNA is TGTGCCAGCAGCATGGACACCAGCTATGGCTACACCTTC.

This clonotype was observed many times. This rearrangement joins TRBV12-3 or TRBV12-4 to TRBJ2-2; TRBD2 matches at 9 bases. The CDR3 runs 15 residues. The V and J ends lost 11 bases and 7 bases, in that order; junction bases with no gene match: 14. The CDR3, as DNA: TGTGCCTTTCACACGGGACTAGCTCGTAGCGGGGAGCTGTTTTTT. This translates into CAFHTGLARSGELFF.

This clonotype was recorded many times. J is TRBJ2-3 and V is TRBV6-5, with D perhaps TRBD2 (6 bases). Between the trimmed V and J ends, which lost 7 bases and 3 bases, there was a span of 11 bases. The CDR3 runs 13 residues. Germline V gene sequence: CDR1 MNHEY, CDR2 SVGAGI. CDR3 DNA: TGTGCCAGCAAGGCGGGATGGACAGATACGCAGTATTTT. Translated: CASKAGWTDTQYF.

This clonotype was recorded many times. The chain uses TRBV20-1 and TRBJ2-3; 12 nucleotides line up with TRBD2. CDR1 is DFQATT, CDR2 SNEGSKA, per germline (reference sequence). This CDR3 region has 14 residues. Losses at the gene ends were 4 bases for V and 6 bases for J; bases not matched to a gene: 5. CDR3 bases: TGCAGTGCTACGACTAGCGGGAGAAGCGATACGCAGTATTTT. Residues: CSATTSGRSDTQYF.

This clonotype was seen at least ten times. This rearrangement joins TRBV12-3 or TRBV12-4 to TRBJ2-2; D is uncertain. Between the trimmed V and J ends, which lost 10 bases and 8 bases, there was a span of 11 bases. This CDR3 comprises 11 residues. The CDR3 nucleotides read TGTGCCACCCTCAACTGGGGGGAGCTGTTTTTT. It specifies CATLNWGELFF.

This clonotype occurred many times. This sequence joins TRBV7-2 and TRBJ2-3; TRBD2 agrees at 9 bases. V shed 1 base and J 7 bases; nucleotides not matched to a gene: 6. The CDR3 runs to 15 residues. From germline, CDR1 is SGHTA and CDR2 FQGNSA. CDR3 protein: CASSLEAGGANTQYF. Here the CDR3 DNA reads TGTGCCAGCAGCTTAGAAGCGGGAGGCGCGAATACGCAGTATTTT.

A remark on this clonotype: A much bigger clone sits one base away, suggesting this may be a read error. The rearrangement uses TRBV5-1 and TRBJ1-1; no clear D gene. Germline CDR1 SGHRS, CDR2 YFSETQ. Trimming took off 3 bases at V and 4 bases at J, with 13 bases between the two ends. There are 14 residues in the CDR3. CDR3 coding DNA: TGCGCCAGCAGCTCGTTGGAAGGAGGCACTGAAGCTTTCTTT. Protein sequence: CASSSLEGGTEAFF.

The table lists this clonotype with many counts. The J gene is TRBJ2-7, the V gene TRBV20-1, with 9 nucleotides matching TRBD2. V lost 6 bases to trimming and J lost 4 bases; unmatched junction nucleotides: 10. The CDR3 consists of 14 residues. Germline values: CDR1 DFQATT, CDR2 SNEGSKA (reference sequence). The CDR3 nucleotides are TGCAGTGCGGCCGTCGGTAGCGGGAGATACGAGCAGTACTTC. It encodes CSAAVGSGRYEQYF.

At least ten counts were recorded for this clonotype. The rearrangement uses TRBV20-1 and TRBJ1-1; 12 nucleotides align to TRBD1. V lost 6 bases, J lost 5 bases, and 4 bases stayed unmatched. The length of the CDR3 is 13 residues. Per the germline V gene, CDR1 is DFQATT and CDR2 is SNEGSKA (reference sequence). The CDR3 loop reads CSAGGQGATEAFF. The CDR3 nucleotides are TGCAGTGCCGGGGGACAGGGGGCTACTGAAGCTTTCTTT.

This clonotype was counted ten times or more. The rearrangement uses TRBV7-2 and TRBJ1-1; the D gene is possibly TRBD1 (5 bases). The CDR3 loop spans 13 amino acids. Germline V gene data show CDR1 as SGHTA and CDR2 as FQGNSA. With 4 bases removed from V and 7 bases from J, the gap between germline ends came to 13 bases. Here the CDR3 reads CASSSYRFSEAFF. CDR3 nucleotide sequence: TGTGCCAGCAGCTCCTACAGGTTTAGTGAAGCTTTCTTT.

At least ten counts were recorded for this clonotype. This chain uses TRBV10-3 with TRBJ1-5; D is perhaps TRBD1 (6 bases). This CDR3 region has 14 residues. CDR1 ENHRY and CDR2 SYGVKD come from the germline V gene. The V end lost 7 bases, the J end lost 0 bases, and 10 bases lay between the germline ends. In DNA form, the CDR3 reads TGTGCCATCAAGGGGGACAATAGCAATCAGCCCCAGCATTTT. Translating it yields CAIKGDNSNQPQHF.

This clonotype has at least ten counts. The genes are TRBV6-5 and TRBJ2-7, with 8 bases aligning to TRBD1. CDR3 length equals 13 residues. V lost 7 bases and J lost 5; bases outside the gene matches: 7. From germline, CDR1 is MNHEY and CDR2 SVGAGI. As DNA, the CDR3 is TGTGCCAGCATGGACAGGGCAGTCCACGAGCAGTACTTC. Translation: CASMDRAVHEQYF.

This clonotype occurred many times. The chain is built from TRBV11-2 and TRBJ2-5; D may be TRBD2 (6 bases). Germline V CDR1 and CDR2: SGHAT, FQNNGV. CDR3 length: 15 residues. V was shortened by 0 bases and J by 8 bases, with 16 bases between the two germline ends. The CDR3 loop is CASSLDLGLWGTQYF. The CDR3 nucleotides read TGTGCCAGCAGCTTAGATTTGGGACTCTGGGGAACCCAGTACTTC.

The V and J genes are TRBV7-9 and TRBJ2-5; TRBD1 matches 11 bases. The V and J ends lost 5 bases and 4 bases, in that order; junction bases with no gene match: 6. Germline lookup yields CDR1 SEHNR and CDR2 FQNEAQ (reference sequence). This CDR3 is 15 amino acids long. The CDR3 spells CASSAPGQGVETQYF. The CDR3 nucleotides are TGTGCCAGCAGCGCACCGGGACAGGGGGTAGAGACCCAGTACTTC.

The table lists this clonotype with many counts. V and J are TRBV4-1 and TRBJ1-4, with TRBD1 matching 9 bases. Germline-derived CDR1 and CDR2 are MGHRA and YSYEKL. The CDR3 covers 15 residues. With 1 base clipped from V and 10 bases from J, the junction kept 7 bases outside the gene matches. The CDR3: CASSQVRQGVGKLFF. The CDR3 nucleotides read TGCGCCAGCAGCCAAGTAAGACAGGGGGTGGGAAAACTGTTTTTT.

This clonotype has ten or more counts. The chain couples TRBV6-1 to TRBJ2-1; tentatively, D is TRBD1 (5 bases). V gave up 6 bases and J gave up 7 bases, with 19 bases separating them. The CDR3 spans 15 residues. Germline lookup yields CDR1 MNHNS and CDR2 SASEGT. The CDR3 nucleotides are TGTGCCAGCAGCGTATTCACAGGAATCGGAAATGAGCAGTTCTTC. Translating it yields CASSVFTGIGNEQFF.